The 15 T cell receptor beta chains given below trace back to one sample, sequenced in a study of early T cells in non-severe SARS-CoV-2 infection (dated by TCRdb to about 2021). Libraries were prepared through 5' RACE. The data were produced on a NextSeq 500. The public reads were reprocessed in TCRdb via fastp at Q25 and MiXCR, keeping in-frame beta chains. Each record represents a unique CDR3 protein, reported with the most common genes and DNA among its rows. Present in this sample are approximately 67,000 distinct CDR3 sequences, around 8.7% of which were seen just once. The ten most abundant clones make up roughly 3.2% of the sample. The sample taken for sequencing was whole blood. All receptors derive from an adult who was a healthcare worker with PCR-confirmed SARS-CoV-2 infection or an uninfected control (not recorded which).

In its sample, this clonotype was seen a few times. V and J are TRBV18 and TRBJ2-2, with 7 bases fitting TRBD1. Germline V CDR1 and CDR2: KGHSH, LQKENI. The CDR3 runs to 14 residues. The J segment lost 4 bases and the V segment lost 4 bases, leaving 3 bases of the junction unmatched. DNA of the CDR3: TGTGCCAGCTCACGACAGGGCGTCACCGGGGAGCTGTTTTTT. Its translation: CASSRQGVTGELFF. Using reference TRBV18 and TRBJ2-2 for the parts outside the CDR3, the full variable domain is NAGVMQNPRHLVRRRGQEARLRCSPMKGHSHVYWYRQLPEEGLKFMVYLQKENIIDESGMPKERFSAEFPKEGPSILRIQQVVRGDSAAYFCASSRQGVTGELFFGEGSRLTVL.

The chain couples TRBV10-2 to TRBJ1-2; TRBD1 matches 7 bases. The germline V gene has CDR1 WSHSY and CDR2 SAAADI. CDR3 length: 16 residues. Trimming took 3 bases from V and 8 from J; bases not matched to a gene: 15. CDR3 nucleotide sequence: TGCGCCAGCAGTGATGGTGCTATAAGGGGGCAAAAGGGCTACACCTTC. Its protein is CASSDGAIRGQKGYTF.

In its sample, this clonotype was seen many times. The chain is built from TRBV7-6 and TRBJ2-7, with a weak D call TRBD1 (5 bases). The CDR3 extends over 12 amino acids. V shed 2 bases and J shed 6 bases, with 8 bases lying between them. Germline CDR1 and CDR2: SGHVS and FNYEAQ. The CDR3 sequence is CASSLPGREQYF. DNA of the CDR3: TGTGCCAGCAGCTTACCAGGGCGCGAGCAGTACTTC.

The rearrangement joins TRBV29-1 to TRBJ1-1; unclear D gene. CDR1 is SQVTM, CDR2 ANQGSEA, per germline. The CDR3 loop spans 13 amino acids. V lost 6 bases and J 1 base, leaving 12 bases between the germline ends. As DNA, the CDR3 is TGCAGCGTCTGTAGACTCCCGAACACTGAAGCTTTCTTT. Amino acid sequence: CSVCRLPNTEAFF.

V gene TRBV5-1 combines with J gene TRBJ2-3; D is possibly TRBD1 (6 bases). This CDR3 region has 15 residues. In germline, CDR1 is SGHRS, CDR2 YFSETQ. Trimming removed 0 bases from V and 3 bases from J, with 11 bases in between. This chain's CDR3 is CASSLVGGATDTQYF. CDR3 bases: TGCGCCAGCAGCTTGGTAGGGGGAGCTACAGATACGCAGTATTTT.

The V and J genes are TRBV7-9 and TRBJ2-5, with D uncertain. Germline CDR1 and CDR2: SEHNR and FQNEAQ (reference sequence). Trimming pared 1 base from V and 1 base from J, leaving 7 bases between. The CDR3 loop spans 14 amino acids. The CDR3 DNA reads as TGTGCCAGCAGCTTAGTCCCCAGCCAAGAGACCCAGTACTTC. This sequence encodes CASSLVPSQETQYF. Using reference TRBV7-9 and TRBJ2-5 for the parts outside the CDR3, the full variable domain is DTGVSQNPRHKITKRGQNVTFRCDPISEHNRLYWYRQTLGQGPEFLTYFQNEAQLEKSRLLSDRFSAERPKGSFSTLEIQRTEQGDSAMYLCASSLVPSQETQYFGPGTRLLVL.

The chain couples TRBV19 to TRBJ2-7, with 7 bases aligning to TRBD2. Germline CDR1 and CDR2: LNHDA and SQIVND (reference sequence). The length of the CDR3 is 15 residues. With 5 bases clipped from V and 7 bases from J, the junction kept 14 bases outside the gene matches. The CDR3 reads CASSAGEAGRLEQYF. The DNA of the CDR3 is TGTGCCAGTAGTGCGGGAGAGGCGGGCCGTTTGGAGCAGTACTTC.

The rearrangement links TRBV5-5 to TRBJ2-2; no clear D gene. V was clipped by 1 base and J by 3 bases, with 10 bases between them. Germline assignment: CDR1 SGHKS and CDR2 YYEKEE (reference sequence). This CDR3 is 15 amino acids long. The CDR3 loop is CASSLTPGYTGELFF. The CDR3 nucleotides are TGTGCCAGCAGCTTGACCCCCGGGTACACCGGGGAGCTGTTTTTT.

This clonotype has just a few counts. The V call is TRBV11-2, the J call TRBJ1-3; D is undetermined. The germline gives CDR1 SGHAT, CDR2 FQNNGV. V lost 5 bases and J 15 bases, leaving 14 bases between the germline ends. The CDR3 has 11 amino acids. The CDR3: CASSPGHGGYF. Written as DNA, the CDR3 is TGTGCCAGCAGCCCGGGCCATGGCGGATATTTT.

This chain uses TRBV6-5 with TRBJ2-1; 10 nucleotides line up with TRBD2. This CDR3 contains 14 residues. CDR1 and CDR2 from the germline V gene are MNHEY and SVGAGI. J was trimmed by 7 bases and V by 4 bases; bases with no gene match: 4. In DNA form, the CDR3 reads TGTGCCAGCAGTTTACTAGCGGGATGGAATGAGCAGTTCTTC. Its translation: CASSLLAGWNEQFF.

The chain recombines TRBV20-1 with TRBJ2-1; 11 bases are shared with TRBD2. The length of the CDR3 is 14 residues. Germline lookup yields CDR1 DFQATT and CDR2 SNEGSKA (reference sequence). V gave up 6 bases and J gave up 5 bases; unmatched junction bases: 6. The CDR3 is CSAPGLADNNEQFF. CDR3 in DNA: TGCAGTGCACCGGGACTAGCGGATAACAATGAGCAGTTCTTC.

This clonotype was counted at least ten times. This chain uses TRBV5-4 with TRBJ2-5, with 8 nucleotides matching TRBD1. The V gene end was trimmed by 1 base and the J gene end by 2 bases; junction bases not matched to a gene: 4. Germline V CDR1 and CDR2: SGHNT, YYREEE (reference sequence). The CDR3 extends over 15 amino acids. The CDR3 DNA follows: TGTGCCAGCAGCTTGTTGGACAGGGAGCAAGAGACCCAGTACTTC. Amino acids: CASSLLDREQETQYF.

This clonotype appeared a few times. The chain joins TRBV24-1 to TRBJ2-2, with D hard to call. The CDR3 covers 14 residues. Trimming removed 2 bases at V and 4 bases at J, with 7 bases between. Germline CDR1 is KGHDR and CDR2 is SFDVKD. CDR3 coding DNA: TGTGCCACCAGTGATTCTTCATTCACCGGGGAGCTGTTTTTT. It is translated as CATSDSSFTGELFF.

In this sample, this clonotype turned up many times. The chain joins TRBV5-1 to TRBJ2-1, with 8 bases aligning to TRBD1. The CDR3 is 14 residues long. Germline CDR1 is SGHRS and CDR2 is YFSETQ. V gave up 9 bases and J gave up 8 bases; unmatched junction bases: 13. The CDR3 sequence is CATSPGQGPHEQFF. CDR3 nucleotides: TGCGCCACCTCCCCCGGACAGGGCCCCCATGAGCAGTTCTTC.

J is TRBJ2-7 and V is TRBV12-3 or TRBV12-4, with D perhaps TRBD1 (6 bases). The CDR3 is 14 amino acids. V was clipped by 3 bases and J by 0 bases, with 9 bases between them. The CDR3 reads CASSFQGPSYEQYF. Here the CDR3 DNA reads TGTGCCAGCAGTTTCCAGGGGCCCTCCTACGAGCAGTACTTC.